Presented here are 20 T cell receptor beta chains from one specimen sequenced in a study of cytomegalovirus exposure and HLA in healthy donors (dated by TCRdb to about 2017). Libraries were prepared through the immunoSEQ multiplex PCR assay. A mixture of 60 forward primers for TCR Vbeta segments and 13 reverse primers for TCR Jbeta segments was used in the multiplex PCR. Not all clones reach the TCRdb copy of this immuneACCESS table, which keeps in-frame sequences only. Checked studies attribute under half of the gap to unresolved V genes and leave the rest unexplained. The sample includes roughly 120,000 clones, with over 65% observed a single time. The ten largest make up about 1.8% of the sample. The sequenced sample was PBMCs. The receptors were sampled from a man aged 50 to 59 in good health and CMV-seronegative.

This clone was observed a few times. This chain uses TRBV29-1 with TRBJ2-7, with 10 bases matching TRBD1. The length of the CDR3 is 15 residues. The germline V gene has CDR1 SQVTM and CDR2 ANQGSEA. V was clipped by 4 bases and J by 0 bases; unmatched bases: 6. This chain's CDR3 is CSVGGDRGHSYEQYF. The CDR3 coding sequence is TGCAGCGTTGGAGGGGACAGGGGCCACTCCTACGAGCAGTACTTC.

CDR3 in amino acids: CASSSRTGGRSGSDTQYF. CDR3 bases: TGTGCCAGCAGCTCTAGGACAGGGGGACGGTCAGGCTCAGATACGCAGTATTTT. The rearrangement links TRBV13 to TRBJ2-3; 10 bases align to TRBD1. This CDR3 has 18 amino acids. Germline CDR1 PRHDT, CDR2 FYEKMQ (reference sequence). V trimming: 4 bases; J trimming: 4 bases; junction bases outside the gene matches: 14.

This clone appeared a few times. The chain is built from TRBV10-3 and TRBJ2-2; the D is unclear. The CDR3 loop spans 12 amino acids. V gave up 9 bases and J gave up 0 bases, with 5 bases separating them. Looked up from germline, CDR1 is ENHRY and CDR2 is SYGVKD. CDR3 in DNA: TGTGCCATAAACACGAACACCGGGGAGCTGTTTTTT. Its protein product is CAINTNTGELFF.

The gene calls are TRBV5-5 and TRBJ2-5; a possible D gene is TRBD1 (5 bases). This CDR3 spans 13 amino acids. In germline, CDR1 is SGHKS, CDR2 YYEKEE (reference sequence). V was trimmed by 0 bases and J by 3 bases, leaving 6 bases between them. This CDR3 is CASSLGGEETQYF. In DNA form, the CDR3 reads TGTGCCAGCAGCTTGGGGGGCGAAGAGACCCAGTACTTC.

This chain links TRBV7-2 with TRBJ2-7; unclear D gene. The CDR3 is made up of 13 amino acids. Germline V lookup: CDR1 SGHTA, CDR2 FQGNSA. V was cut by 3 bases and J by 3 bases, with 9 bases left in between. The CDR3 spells CASSLRHHYEQYF. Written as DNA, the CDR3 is TGTGCCAGCAGCTTGAGACATCACTACGAGCAGTACTTC.

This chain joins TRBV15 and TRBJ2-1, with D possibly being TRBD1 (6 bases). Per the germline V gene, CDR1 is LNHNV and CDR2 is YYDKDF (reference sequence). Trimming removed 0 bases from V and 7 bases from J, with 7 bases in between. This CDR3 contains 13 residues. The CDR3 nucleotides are TGTGCCACCAGCAGAGAACAGGGAAATGAGCAGTTCTTC. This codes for CATSREQGNEQFF.

CDR3 in amino acids: CAISVGTSGGYNEQFF. Here the CDR3 DNA reads TGTGCCATCAGTGTGGGGACTAGCGGGGGGTACAATGAGCAGTTCTTC. The chain has TRBV10-3 and TRBJ2-1, with 15 bases matching TRBD2. Per germline, CDR1 ENHRY and CDR2 SYGVKD. This CDR3 spans 16 amino acids. Trimming cost V 4 bases and J 4 bases; bases outside gene matches: 2.

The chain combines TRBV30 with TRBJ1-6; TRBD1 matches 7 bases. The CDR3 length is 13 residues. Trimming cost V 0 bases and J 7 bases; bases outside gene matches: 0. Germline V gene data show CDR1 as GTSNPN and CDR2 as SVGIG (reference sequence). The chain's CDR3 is CAWSVQGNSPLHF. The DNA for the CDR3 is TGTGCCTGGAGTGTACAGGGGAATTCACCCCTCCACTTT.

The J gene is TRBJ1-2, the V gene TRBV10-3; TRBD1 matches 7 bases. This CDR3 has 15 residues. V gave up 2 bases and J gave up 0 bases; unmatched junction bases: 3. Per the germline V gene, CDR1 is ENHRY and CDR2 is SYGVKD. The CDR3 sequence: CAISEEGQTNYGYTF. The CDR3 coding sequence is TGTGCCATCAGTGAGGAGGGACAGACTAACTATGGCTACACCTTC.

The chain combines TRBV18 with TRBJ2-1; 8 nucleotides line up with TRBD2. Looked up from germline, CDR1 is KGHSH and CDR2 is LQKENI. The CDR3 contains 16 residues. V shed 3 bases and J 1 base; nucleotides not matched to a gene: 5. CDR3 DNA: TGTGCCAGCTCACCCCCCGGGGGGGAATCCTACAATGAGCAGTTCTTC. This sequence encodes CASSPPGGESYNEQFF. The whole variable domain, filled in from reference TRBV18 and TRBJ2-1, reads NAGVMQNPRHLVRRRGQEARLRCSPMKGHSHVYWYRQLPEEGLKFMVYLQKENIIDESGMPKERFSAEFPKEGPSILRIQQVVRGDSAAYFCASSPPGGESYNEQFFGPGTRLTVL.

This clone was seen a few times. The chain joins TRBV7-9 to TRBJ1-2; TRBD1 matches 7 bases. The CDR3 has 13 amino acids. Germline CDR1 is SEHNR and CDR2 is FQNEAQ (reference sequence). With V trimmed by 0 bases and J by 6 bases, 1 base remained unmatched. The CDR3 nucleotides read TGTGCCAGCAGCTTAGCTGGACAGGATGGCTACACCTTC. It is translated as CASSLAGQDGYTF.

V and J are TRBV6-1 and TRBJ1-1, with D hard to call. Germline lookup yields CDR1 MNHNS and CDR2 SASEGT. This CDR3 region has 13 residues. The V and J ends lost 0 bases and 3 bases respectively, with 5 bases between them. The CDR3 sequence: CASSEARYTEAFF. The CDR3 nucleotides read TGTGCCAGCAGTGAAGCTAGATACACTGAAGCTTTCTTT.

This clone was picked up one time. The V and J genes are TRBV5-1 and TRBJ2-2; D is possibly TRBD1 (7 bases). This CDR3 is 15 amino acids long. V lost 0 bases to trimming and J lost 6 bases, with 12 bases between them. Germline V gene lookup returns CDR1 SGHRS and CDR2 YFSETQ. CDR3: CASSLERRGAGELFF. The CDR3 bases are TGCGCCAGCAGCTTGGAGCGCAGGGGGGCCGGGGAGCTGTTTTTT. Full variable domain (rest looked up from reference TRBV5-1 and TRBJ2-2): KAGVTQTPRYLIKTRGQQVTLSCSPISGHRSVSWYQQTPGQGLQFLFEYFSETQRNKGNFPGRFSGRQFSNSRSEMNVSTLELGDSALYLCASSLERRGAGELFFGEGSRLTVL.

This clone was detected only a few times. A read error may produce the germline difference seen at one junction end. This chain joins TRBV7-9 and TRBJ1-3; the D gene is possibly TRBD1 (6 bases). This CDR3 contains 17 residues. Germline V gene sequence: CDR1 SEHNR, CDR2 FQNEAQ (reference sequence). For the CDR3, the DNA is TGTTCCAGCAGCCCGCCTAACCCTCAGGGGCGAGGAAACACCATATATTTT. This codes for CSSSPPNPQGRGNTIYF.

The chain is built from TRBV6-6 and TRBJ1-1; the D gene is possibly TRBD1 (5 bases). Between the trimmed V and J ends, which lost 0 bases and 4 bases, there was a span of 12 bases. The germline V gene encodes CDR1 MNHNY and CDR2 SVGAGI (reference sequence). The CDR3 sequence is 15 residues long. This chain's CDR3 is CASSYSRGASTEAFF. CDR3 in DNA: TGTGCCAGCAGTTACTCAAGGGGCGCGTCCACTGAAGCTTTCTTT.

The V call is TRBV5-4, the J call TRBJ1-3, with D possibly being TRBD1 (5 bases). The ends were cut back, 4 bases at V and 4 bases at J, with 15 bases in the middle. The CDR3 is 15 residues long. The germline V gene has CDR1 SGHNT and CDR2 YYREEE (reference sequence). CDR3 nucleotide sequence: TGTGCCAGCAGCACAACCGGGACTAGCGGAAACACCATATATTTT. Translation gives CASSTTGTSGNTIYF.

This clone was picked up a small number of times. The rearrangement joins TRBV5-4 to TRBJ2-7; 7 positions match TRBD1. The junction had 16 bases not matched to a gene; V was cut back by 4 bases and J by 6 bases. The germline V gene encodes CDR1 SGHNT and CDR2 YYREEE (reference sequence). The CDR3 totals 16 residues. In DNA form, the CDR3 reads TGTGCCAGCAGCGCCGACAGGGCCCTCGTACTATCCGAGCAGTACGTC. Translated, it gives CASSADRALVLSEQYV.

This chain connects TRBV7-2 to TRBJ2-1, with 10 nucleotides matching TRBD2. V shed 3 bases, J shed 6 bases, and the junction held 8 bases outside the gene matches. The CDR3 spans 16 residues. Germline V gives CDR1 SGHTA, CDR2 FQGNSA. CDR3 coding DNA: TGTGCCAGCAGCTTGAAGCGGGGGGGCCTAGGCAATGAGCAGTTCTTC. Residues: CASSLKRGGLGNEQFF. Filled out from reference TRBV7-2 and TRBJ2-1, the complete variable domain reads GAGVSQSPSNKVTEKGKDVELRCDPISGHTALYWYRQSLGQGLEFLIYFQGNSAPDKSGLPSDRFSAERTGGSVSTLTIQRTQQEDSAVYLCASSLKRGGLGNEQFFGPGTRLTVL.

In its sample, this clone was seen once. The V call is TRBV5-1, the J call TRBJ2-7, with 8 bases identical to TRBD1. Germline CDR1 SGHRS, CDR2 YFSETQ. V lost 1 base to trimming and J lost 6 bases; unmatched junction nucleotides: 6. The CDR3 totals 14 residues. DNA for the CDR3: TGCGCCAGCAGCTTGTCTAGGACAGGGTTCGAGCAGTACTTC. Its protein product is CASSLSRTGFEQYF.

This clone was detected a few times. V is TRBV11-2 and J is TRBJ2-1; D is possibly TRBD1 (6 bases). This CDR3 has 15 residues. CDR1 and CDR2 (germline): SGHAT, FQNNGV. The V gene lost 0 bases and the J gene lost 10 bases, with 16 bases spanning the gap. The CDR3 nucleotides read TGTGCCAGCAGCTTAGAGGGACAACGGGCTAGGGAGCAGTTCTTC. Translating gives CASSLEGQRAREQFF.